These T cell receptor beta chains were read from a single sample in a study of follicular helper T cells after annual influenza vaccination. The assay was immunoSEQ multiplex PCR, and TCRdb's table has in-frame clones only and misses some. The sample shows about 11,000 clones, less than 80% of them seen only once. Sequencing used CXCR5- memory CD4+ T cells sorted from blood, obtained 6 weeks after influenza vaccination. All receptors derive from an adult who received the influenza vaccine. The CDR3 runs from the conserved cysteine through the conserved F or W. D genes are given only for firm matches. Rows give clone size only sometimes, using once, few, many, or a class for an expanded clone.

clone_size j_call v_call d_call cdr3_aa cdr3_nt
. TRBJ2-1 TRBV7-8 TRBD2 CASSFSGGFYREQFF TGTGCCAGCAGTTTTAGCGGGGGCTTCTATCGTGAGCAGTTCTTC
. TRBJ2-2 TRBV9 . CASSVTPDTGELFF TGTGCCAGCAGCGTAACCCCAGATACCGGGGAGCTGTTTTTT
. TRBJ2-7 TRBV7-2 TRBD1 CASSLAGQGASEQYF TGTGCCAGCAGCTTAGCCGGACAGGGGGCGTCCGAGCAGTACTTC
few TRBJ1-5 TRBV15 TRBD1 CATSTSGQGYQPQHF TGTGCCACCAGCACATCGGGACAGGGTTATCAGCCCCAGCATTTT
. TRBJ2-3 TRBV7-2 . CASSLRQTDTQYF TGTGCCAGCAGCTTACGGCAGACAGATACGCAGTATTTT
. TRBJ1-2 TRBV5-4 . CASSFGQSFNGYTF TGTGCCAGCAGCTTTGGCCAGTCCTTTAATGGCTACACCTTC
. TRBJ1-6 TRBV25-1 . CASSDVGSPLHF TGTGCCAGCAGTGATGTGGGCTCACCCCTCCACTTT
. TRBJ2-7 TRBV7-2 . CASRDPRGTYEQYF TGTGCCAGCAGGGACCCCCGGGGGACCTACGAGCAGTACTTC
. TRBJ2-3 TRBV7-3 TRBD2 CASSLGAGVGTDTQYF TGTGCCAGCAGCTTAGGGGCGGGGGTCGGCACAGATACGCAGTATTTT
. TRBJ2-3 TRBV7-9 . CASSPLAYSGTDTQYF TGTGCCAGCAGCCCGCTAGCCTATTCGGGCACAGATACGCAGTATTTT
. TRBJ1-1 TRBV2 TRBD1 CASRDYILRGTGRTEAFF TGTGCCAGCAGGGACTATATCCTTAGGGGGACAGGGAGAACTGAAGCTTTCTTT
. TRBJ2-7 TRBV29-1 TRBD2 CSVETSLFTEQYF TGCAGCGTTGAGACTAGCTTATTCACCGAGCAGTACTTC
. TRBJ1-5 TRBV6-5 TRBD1 CASSYSGTGNQPQHF TGTGCCAGCAGTTACTCCGGGACAGGCAATCAGCCCCAGCATTTT
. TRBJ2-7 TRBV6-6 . CASSYSQRGGYYEQYF TGTGCCAGCAGTTACTCTCAAAGGGGGGGCTACTACGAGCAGTACTTC
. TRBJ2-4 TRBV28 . CASSLLSIGRMGNIQYF TGTGCCAGCAGTTTATTATCCATTGGAAGAATGGGAAACATTCAGTACTTC
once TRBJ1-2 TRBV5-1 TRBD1 CASSQPDRGVFNYGYTF TGCGCCAGCAGCCAGCCGGACAGGGGCGTTTTTAACTATGGCTACACCTTC
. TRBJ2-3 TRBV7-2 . CASSLRATTDTQYF TGTGCCAGCAGCTTAAGGGCGACAACAGATACGCAGTATTTT
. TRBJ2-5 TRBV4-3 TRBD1 CASSRRGPGQGVQETQYF TGCGCCAGCAGCCGGCGAGGGCCGGGACAGGGGGTCCAAGAGACCCAGTACTTC
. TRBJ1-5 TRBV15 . CATSRAGIGQPQHF TGTGCCACCAGCAGAGCGGGGATCGGGCAGCCCCAGCATTTT
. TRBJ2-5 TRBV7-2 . CASSRVLQETQYF TGTGCCAGCAGCCGTGTCCTCCAAGAGACCCAGTACTTC
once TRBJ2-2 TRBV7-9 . CASSLSHTGELFF TGTGCCAGCAGCTTATCGCACACCGGGGAGCTGTTTTTT
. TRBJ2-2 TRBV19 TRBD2 CASSILAGPGELFF TGTGCCAGTAGTATTTTAGCGGGGCCCGGGGAGCTGTTTTTT